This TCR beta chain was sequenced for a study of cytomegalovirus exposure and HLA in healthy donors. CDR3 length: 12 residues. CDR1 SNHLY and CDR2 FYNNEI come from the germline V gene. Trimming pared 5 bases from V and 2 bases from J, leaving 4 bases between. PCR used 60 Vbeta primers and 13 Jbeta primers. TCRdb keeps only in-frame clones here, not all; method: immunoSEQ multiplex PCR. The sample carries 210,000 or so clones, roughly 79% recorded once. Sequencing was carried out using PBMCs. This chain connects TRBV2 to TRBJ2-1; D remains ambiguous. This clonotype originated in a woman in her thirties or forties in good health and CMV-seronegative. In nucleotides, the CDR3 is TGTGCCAGCAGTCCTACCTACAATGAGCAGTTCTTC. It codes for CASSPTYNEQFF.